There are many counts of the clone carrying this T cell receptor (beta chain). What it binds is not known. A NOSPECS grade of at least 4, a Clinical Activity Score of at least 3 and duration under 3 months were recorded in ophthalmopathy patients. Exclusion of a patient resulted from uncontrolled infection, other autoimmune disease, pregnancy or lactation. Trimming took 5 bases from V and 8 from J, leaving 16 bases between them. From germline, CDR1 is DFQATT and CDR2 SNEGSKA (reference sequence). The CDR3 totals 13 residues. The sample originates from a study of T cells in Graves' hyperthyroidism and ophthalmopathy. Study outcomes and limitations: Ophthalmopathy was identified by the model a median about six months ahead of onset. Most thyroid clonotypes with frequency above 0.001 were detected in blood.

TCR beta CDR3 regions were amplified from RNA transcripts. During a first-round RT-PCR of the TCR CDR3, the HTBI primer set was used. TCRdb fed the multiplex PCR reads into MiXCR, producing one record per CDR3 protein. The sample contains fewer than 250,000 distinct CDR3 sequences, around 17% of which appear only once. The sequencing input was blood. The TCR comes from a woman aged 18-29 years with Graves' ophthalmopathy. V and J are TRBV20-1 and TRBJ2-1; TRBD2 might be the D (6 bases). The CDR3: CSAWDSLGDEQFF. The CDR3 DNA follows: TGCAGTGCTTGGGACTCCTTGGGGGATGAGCAGTTCTTC.